This T cell receptor beta chain stems from a study of blood T cell repertoires in COVID-19. Trimming took off 3 bases at V and 6 bases at J, with 12 bases between the two ends. This CDR3 spans 14 amino acids. Looked up from germline, CDR1 is SNHLY and CDR2 is FYNNEI. Participant-given clinical history determined each cohort assignment. Two consecutive negative NP/OP PCR tests, clearance, or resolved symptoms defined Cohort 3 recovery. Assay used: immunoSEQ multiplex PCR; TCRdb lists only in-frame clones, some missing. The top ten clones hold roughly 8% of a sample with 450,000 to 500,000 clones, 75% to 90% of them seen once.

This chain joins TRBV2 and TRBJ1-5; D perhaps matches TRBD1 (5 bases). The TCR comes from a woman aged 55-70 years who had recovered from COVID-19. Sequencing was performed on PBMCs or T cells enriched from blood (not recorded which). The CDR3 DNA reads TGTGCCAGCAGTGATGGAGGGGAGATTCAGCCCCAGCATTTT. Translating it yields CASSDGGEIQPQHF. The full variable domain, with the rest looked up from reference TRBV2 and TRBJ1-5, is EPEVTQTPSHQVTQMGQEVILRCVPISNHLYFYWYRQILGQKVEFLVSFYNNEISEKSEIFDDQFSVERPDGSNFTLKIRSTKLEDSAMYFCASSDGGEIQPQHFGDGTRLSIL.